This T cell receptor (beta chain) was sequenced for a study of post-analysis software for immune sequencing data (dated by TCRdb to 2014 to 2015). Regarding the research as a whole: Relapsing-remitting, secondary progressive and progressive-relapsing multiple sclerosis were recorded as disease courses, and subtype annotation was lacking for some patients. The patient repertoires were set against eleven to twelve previously published healthy control repertoires from donors whose ages ranged from roughly 6 to 27 years. A subset of samples was prepared in parallel using single-end sample barcoding, then pooled and co-amplified after Illumina adapter ligation. Overall study outcomes, separate from this receptor: Compared with controls, multiple sclerosis patients had significantly lower normalized Chao1 diversity, a finding suggesting substantial peripheral T-cell clonal expansion. Strong co-clustering of samples prepared in the same batch was shown by direct clustering with F measure, prompting a batch-effect correction. The multiple sclerosis patient group was slightly younger than the control group. Several TRBV segments, including TRBV5-6, TRBV5-1 and TRBV20-1, were significantly more frequent in patients than controls.

In regard to this clonotype: Its cognate antigen has yet to be identified. No much larger clonotype is one base removed from it; base qualities were not supplied.

The CDR3 holds 14 amino acids from the cysteine to the phenylalanine. CDR3 DNA only is kept here, 42 bases in frame from base 1. After removal of 5 bases from V and 6 bases from J, the junction retains 7 bases not matched to a gene. Based on the germline V gene, the CDR1 and CDR2 sequences are KGHSH and LQKENI. Receptors were amplified or captured by PCR. Instrument on record: Illumina HiSeq 2500. To reduce PCR and sequencing biases, unique molecular identifiers were built into the TCR beta cDNA libraries. Every 1 to 10 million input T cells yielded 500,000 or so cDNA molecules, meaning each molecule approximated one T cell. The patient libraries were prepared and sequenced with the same protocol used for the earlier healthy control dataset. Within a given batch, samples were prepared together, multiplexed and sequenced on the same HiSeq lane. The authors processed their data as follows. Raw barcoded reads were processed with MIGEC, and single-read molecular identifier groups were discarded before consensus assembly and CDR3 extraction. Clonotype tables were post-analysed with VDJtools, and diversity was normalized by down-sampling all datasets to the smallest sample size. In repertoire overlap clustering, CDR3 amino acid sequences, but not nucleotide sequences, were matched to correct batch-related cross-sample contamination. The public reads were reprocessed in TCRdb via fastp at Q25 and MiXCR, keeping in-frame beta chains. Every entry covers one CDR3 protein and lists the most common genes and DNA from its rows. TCRdb, not the original authors, processed these V and J calls. The sample contains roughly 870,000 distinct CDR3 sequences, 53% of them found a single time. The ten biggest clones cover approximately 4.4% of the sample.

TCR beta repertoires were profiled from peripheral blood of some 13 young patients with multiple sclerosis to demonstrate the VDJtools post-analysis software. The multiple sclerosis patients were children and adolescents ranging in age from roughly 6 to 15 years. The sequence came from a girl aged 10 to 17 with multiple sclerosis. The specimen sequenced was blood. The rearranged chain carries TRBV18 and TRBJ2-1; TRBD2 lines up with 7 middle nucleotides. The nucleotide sequence reads as follows: TGTGCCAGCTCAATCAAGCGGGGCTTCAATGAGCAGTTCTTC. The resulting protein is CASSIKRGFNEQFF.